One and the same sample provided the 17 T cell receptor beta chains below, sequenced in a study of blood T cells in healthy people across ages. Primed by a sample-barcoded 5' primer and a J-beta primer mix, a second PCR proceeded for 7 to 11 cycles. MiXCR was run by TCRdb on the 5' RACE reads, yielding one entry per CDR3 protein. The sample comprises 710,000 or so distinct CDR3 sequences, roughly 32% of which are singletons, and just over 15% rests with the top ten. Sequenced material: blood. Receptors were obtained from a woman aged 80 or over in good health.

V usage is TRBV28 and J usage is TRBJ1-2; possibly TRBD1 for D (6 bases). The CDR3 has 17 amino acids. Germline-derived CDR1 and CDR2 are MDHEN and SYDVKM. V lost 1 base and J lost 3, with 18 bases in between. CDR3 nucleotide sequence: TGTGCCAGCAGTTTATTGGGGGGCCCTTACACCTACTATGGCTACACCTTC. This gives the protein CASSLLGGPYTYYGYTF.

The rearrangement links TRBV10-3 to TRBJ2-1; TRBD2 matches 8 bases. CDR3 length: 12 residues. The germline gives CDR1 ENHRY, CDR2 SYGVKD. With V trimmed by 8 bases and J by 6 bases, 3 bases remained unmatched. CDR3 in DNA: TGTGCCATCGCCGGGACTAGCAATGAGCAGTTCTTC. Protein sequence: CAIAGTSNEQFF.

In this sample, this clonotype turned up many times. CDR3 coding DNA: TGTGCCAGCAGCTTACTTTTCAACAGGGGGAAGGGGGAGCAGTACTTC. Translating gives CASSLLFNRGKGEQYF. This chain joins TRBV7-2 and TRBJ2-7; TRBD1 agrees at 8 bases. The CDR3 contains 16 residues. The V segment lost 2 bases and the J segment 7 bases; nucleotides outside the gene matches: 13. Germline CDR1 is SGHTA and CDR2 is FQGNSA.

Notes on this clonotype: At one of its ends the junction is not consistent with the germline gene, which may arise from a read error. The V and J genes are TRBV19 and TRBJ2-7, with 9 positions matching TRBD1. CDR3 length: 17 residues. Germline CDR1 LNHDA, CDR2 SQIVND (reference sequence). The CDR3 loop reads CASSRNSGQGIPYERYF. CDR3 DNA sequence: TGTGCCAGTAGTAGGAATTCGGGACAGGGAATACCCTACGAGCGGTACTTC.

V usage is TRBV13 and J usage is TRBJ2-1; 8 bases agree with TRBD1. The CDR3 is made up of 18 amino acids. The trim removed 1 base at V and 3 bases at J, leaving 11 bases unmatched. CDR1 PRHDT and CDR2 FYEKMQ come from the germline V gene (reference sequence). The CDR3 reads CASSLEADREKVYNEQFF. CDR3 coding DNA: TGTGCCAGCAGCTTAGAGGCGGACAGGGAAAAAGTCTACAATGAGCAGTTCTTC.

The rearrangement links TRBV9 to TRBJ2-3; D gene ambiguous. V lost 8 bases to trimming and J lost 14 bases, with 12 bases between them. This CDR3 has 9 residues. Germline lookup yields CDR1 SGDLS and CDR2 YYNGEE. This chain's CDR3 is CARRHGRYF. The CDR3 nucleotides read TGTGCCAGGCGACACGGAAGGTATTTT.

Notes on this clonotype: Since a much larger clone is just one base distant, this may be a read error. This chain connects TRBV11-1 to TRBJ2-1; D is ambiguous. Germline values: CDR1 SGHAT, CDR2 FQDESV (reference sequence). CDR3 length equals 15 residues. In DNA, the CDR3 is TGTGCCAGCAGCTTAGGATTGGTACAGTACAGTGAGCAGTTCTTC. Protein product: CASSLGLVQYSEQFF.

The chain uses TRBV7-9 and TRBJ1-2; 7 nucleotides align to TRBD1. The CDR3 runs to 14 residues. Trimming removed 5 bases from V and 8 bases from J; junction bases left unmatched: 11. In germline, CDR1 is SEHNR, CDR2 FQNEAQ (reference sequence). As DNA, the CDR3 is TGTGCCAGCAGCACCAGACAGGGCAGTGGGGGCTACACCTTC. Translating gives CASSTRQGSGGYTF.

The chain joins TRBV6-5 to TRBJ1-1; unclear D gene. Germline V gene sequence: CDR1 MNHEY, CDR2 SVGAGI. The CDR3 sequence is 15 residues long. Trimming took 5 bases from V and 1 from J, leaving 14 bases between them. Written as DNA, the CDR3 is TGTGCCAGCAGTCCGCGGGGTAGGGCGAACACTGAAGCTTTCTTT. It translates to CASSPRGRANTEAFF.

This clonotype was detected many times. The chain has TRBV20-1 and TRBJ1-1; no firm D call. Looked up from germline, CDR1 is DFQATT and CDR2 is SNEGSKA (reference sequence). Trimming pared 3 bases from V and 6 bases from J, leaving 8 bases between. This CDR3 has 11 residues. CDR3 residues: CSASHHAEAFF. The DNA for the CDR3 is TGCAGTGCTAGTCACCATGCTGAAGCTTTCTTT.

This clonotype was seen more than once but under ten times. This may arise from a read error, as a much more abundant clone is one base away. This rearrangement joins TRBV20-1 to TRBJ2-1; perhaps TRBD2 as D (6 bases). Matching the DNA end better, TRBJ2-7 makes the J call doubtful. Germline V gene sequence: CDR1 DFQATT, CDR2 SNEGSKA (reference sequence). CDR3 size: 13 residues. In nucleotides, the CDR3 is TGCAGTGGGGATAGCGGAGGCTACAATGAGCAGTACTTC. Translating it yields CSGDSGGYNEQYF.

Details on this clonotype: At one boundary the junction diverges from the germline segment, which might be a read error. This chain joins TRBV20-1 and TRBJ2-2; perhaps TRBD2 as D (5 bases). This CDR3 has 17 residues. Germline V CDR1 and CDR2: DFQATT, SNEGSKA (reference sequence). The CDR3 region has the DNA TGCAGTGCTAGAGGAAGGGTCGAGATGCGGCGGGCCGGGGAGCGGTTTTTT. It specifies CSARGRVEMRRAGERFF.

This clonotype turned up a few times. The chain carries TRBV27 and TRBJ1-6; the D is unclear. Trimming took 0 bases from V and 7 from J, leaving 7 bases between them. Germline loops: CDR1 MNHEY, CDR2 SMNVEV (reference sequence). The CDR3 has 14 amino acids. The CDR3 coding sequence is TGTGCCAGCAGTTTATCAACCCGGAATTCACCCCTCCACTTT. This encodes CASSLSTRNSPLHF.

Concerning this clonotype: Since a much larger clone is just one base distant, this may be a read error. The chain carries TRBV7-3 and TRBJ2-1; 10 bases are shared with TRBD2. The CDR3 extends over 16 amino acids. Trimming at V came to 4 bases and at J to 9 bases, leaving 12 bases not matched to a gene. Per germline, CDR1 SGHTA and CDR2 FQGTGA. The DNA for the CDR3 is TGTGCCAGCAGCTCCAAGGGAGCGGGGGGGCGGCTTGAGCAGTTCTTC. Residues: CASSSKGAGGRLEQFF.

This clonotype was counted ten times or more. V is TRBV6-5 and J is TRBJ1-5; D remains unclear. The V gene's germline CDR1 is MNHEY and CDR2 SVGAGI. The CDR3 runs to 13 residues. V lost 7 bases, J lost 1 base, and 8 bases lay in between. The CDR3 DNA reads TGTGCCAGCAAGGCGAACAGCAATCAGCCCCAGCATTTT. It yields the protein CASKANSNQPQHF.

In its sample, this clonotype was seen many times. The J gene is TRBJ1-2, the V gene TRBV28; possible D gene TRBD1, 6 bases. In germline, CDR1 is MDHEN, CDR2 SYDVKM. The CDR3 has 13 amino acids. Trimming cost V 3 bases and J 3 bases, with 8 bases left between them. CDR3 residues: CASSFGGDYGYTF. In DNA form, the CDR3 reads TGTGCCAGCAGTTTTGGGGGCGACTATGGCTACACCTTC.

A few counts support this clonotype. The likely explanation is a read error, given a far larger clone one base away. CDR3 loop: CASSPGTGYGYIF. CDR3 in DNA: TGTGCCAGCAGCCCGGGGACGGGGTATGGCTACATCTTC. The rearrangement links TRBV7-6 to TRBJ1-2, with a weak D call TRBD1 (5 bases). This CDR3 is 13 amino acids long. CDR1 is SGHVS and CDR2 is FNYEAQ in the germline V gene. Combining the CDR3 with reference TRBV7-6 and TRBJ1-2 gives the whole variable domain GAGVSQSPRYKVTKRGQDVALRCDPISGHVSLYWYRQALGQGPEFLTYFNYEAQQDKSGLPNDRFSAERPEGSISTLTIQRTEQRDSAMYRCASSPGTGYGYIFGSGTRLTVV.